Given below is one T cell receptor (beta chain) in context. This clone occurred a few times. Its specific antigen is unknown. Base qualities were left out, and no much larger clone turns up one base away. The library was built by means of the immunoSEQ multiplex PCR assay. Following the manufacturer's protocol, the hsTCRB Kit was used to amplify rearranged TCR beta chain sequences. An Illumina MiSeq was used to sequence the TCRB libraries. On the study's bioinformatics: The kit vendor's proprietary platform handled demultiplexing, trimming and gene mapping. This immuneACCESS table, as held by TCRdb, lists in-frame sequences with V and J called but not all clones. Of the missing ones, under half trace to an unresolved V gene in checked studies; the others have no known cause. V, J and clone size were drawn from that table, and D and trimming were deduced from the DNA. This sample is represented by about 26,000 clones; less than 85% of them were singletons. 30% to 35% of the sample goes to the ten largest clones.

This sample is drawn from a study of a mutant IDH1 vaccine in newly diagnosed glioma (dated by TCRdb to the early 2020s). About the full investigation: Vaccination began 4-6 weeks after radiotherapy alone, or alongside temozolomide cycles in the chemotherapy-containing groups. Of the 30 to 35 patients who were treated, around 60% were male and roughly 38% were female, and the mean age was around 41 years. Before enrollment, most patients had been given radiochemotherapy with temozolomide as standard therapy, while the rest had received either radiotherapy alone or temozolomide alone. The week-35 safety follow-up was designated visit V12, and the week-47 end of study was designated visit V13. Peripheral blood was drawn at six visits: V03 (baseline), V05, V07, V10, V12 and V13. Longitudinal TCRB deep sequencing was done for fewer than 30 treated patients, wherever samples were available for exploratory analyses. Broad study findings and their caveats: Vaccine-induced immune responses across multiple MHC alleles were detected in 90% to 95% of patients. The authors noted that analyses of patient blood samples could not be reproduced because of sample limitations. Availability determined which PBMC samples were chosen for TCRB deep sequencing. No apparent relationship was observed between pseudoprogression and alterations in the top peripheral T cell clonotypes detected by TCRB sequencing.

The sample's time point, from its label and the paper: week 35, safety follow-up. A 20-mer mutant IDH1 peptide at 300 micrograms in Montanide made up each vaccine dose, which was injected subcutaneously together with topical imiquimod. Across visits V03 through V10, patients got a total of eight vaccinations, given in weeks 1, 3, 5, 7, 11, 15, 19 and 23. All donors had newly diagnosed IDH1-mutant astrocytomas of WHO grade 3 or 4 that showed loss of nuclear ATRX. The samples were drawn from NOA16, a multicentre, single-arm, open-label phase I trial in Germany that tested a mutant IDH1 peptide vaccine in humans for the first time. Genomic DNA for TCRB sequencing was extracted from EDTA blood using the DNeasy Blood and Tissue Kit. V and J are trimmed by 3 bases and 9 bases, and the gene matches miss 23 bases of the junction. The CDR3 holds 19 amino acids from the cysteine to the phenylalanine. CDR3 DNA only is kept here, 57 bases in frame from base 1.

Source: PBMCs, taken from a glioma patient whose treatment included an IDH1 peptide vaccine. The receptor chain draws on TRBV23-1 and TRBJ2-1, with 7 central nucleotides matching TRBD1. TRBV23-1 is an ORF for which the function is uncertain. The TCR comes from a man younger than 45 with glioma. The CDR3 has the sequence CASSQSGTPTGPSGGEQFF. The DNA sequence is TGCGCCAGCAGTCAGTCGGGCACCCCGACAGGGCCGTCGGGTGGTGAGCAGTTCTTC.